This TCR beta chain was recovered during a study of vaccination effects on CD4 cells after COVID-19. Study-wide findings and caveats: Late in the post-vaccination period, infection-induced and vaccine-induced clones underwent marked clonal contraction.

Profiled with immunoSEQ multiplex PCR; TCRdb holds only in-frame clones, not every one. This table holds approximately 13,000 clones, less than 85% found once. A word on this clone: Its antigen is undetermined.

ViraFEST assay sequencing came after antigen-specific CD4+ T cells were expanded with viral peptide pools. The culture ran for around ten days before CD4+ T cells were isolated. The material was CD4+ T cells from PBMCs cultured with HCoV-229E spike peptides, obtained before COVID-19 vaccination. The receptor was derived from a human donor who received a COVID-19 vaccine.

The CDR3 DNA reads as TGTGCCAGCAGCGTGCAGGGGGATAGCAATCAGCCCCAGCATTTT. This codes for CASSVQGDSNQPQHF. The V gene is TRBV7-2, the J gene TRBJ1-5, with 7 bases fitting TRBD1. Germline CDR1 SGHTA, CDR2 FQGNSA. The ends lost 5 bases at V and 0 bases at J; junction bases unmatched: 4. The CDR3 has 15 amino acids.